This T cell receptor beta chain was recovered during a study of T cells in tumors after PD-1 blockade. Study context: Some patients also took daily vismodegib 150 mg during anti-PD-1 treatment.

Input was about 616 ng to 6,500 ng of genomic DNA from tumor or blood. Whole-study findings and limits: Blood contained about 40% of the tumor's TCR clonotypes.

V dropped 3 bases and J dropped 6; count of bases not matched to a gene: 5. The CDR3 contains 16 residues. Germline lookup yields CDR1 MDHEN and CDR2 SYDVKM. A remark on this clone: Its antigen is still unknown.

Assay used: immunoSEQ multiplex PCR; TCRdb lists only in-frame clones, some missing. The profile shows tens of thousands of clones, 81% of them singletons. Specimen: PBMCs, collected before anti-PD-1 treatment. The TCR sequence derives from a human donor with basal cell carcinoma. This chain connects TRBV28 to TRBJ1-6, with TRBD1 matching over 10 bases. CDR3 in amino acids: CASSLTGGIGNSPLHF. The CDR3 DNA reads as TGTGCCAGCAGTTTGACAGGGGGCATTGGTAATTCACCCCTCCACTTT.